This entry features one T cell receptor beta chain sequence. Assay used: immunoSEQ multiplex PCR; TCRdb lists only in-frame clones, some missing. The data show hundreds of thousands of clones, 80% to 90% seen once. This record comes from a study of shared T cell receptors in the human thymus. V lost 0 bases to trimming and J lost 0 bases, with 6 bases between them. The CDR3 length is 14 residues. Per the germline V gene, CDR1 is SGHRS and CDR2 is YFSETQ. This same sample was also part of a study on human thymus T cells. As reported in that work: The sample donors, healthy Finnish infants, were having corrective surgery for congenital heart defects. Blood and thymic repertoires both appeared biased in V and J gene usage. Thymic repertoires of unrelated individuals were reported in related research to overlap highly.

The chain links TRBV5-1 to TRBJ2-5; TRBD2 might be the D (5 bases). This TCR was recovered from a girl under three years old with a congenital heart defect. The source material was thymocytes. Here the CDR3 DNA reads TGCGCCAGCAGCTTGGGGACTTACCAAGAGACCCAGTACTTC. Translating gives CASSLGTYQETQYF.